A selection of T cell receptor beta chains follows, all from one sample in a study of CD8 T cells in ankylosing spondylitis. TCRdb used MiXCR to reprocess the 5' RACE reads, holding one entry per CDR3 protein. The data show 200,000 to 300,000 distinct CDR3 sequences, about 11% seen once. The sample comprised blood, either unsorted or a sorted T cell fraction (not recorded which). These receptors were taken from a male donor with ankylosing spondylitis or in good health (not recorded which). CDR3s include the opening cysteine and the closing phenylalanine or tryptophan. The order of the fields is J gene, D gene, clone size, V gene, CDR3 protein, CDR3 DNA. D genes are given only for firm matches. Rows give clone size only sometimes, using once, few, many, or a class for an expanded clone.

J: TRBJ2-3
D: NA
size: many
V: TRBV3-1
CDR3: CASSQDLSPEADTQYF
DNA: TGTGCCAGCAGCCAAGATTTGAGCCCCGAGGCGGATACGCAGTATTTT

J: TRBJ2-5
D: TRBD2
size: few
V: TRBV20-1
CDR3: CSASQPWTSNGSETQYF
DNA: TGCAGTGCTAGCCAACCCTGGACTAGCAATGGGTCGGAGACCCAGTACTTC

J: TRBJ2-3
D: TRBD2
size: many
V: TRBV20-1
CDR3: CSAYRGGLTDTQYF
DNA: TGCAGTGCTTATCGGGGGGGGCTCACAGATACGCAGTATTTT

J: TRBJ2-1
D: NA
size: many
V: TRBV24-1
CDR3: CATSNGAAVSYNEQFF
DNA: TGTGCCACCAGTAACGGGGCTGCCGTTTCCTACAATGAGCAGTTCTTC

J: TRBJ1-1
D: NA
size: many
V: TRBV6-5
CDR3: CASSWAGLNTEAFF
DNA: TGTGCCAGCAGTTGGGCAGGACTGAACACTGAAGCTTTCTTT

J: TRBJ2-7
D: TRBD2
size: many
V: TRBV6-1
CDR3: CASSEKTSGSSYEQYF
DNA: TGTGCCAGCAGCGAAAAGACTAGCGGAAGCTCCTACGAGCAGTACTTC

J: TRBJ1-6
D: NA
size: NA
V: TRBV5-5
CDR3: CASSLRQQDSPLHF
DNA: TGTGCCAGCAGCTTGCGACAGCAGGATTCACCCCTCCACTTT

J: TRBJ2-7
D: NA
size: many
V: TRBV5-1
CDR3: CASSWQTTPSYEQYF
DNA: TGCGCCAGCAGCTGGCAGACAACCCCCTCCTACGAGCAGTACTTC

J: TRBJ2-7
D: NA
size: many
V: TRBV5-1
CDR3: CASSGTTGINEQYF
DNA: TGCGCCAGCAGCGGAACTACAGGGATCAACGAGCAGTACTTC

J: TRBJ2-7
D: TRBD2
size: many
V: TRBV6-1
CDR3: CASLSGRTSGSYEQYF
DNA: TGTGCCAGCCTTTCCGGAAGGACTAGCGGATCCTACGAGCAGTACTTC

J: TRBJ2-2
D: NA
size: many
V: TRBV5-5
CDR3: CASTDFHVGENTGELFF
DNA: TGTGCCAGCACCGACTTTCATGTGGGGGAAAACACCGGGGAGCTGTTTTTT

J: TRBJ2-1
D: NA
size: many
V: TRBV5-1
CDR3: CASRVYNEQFF
DNA: TGCGCCAGCAGAGTTTACAATGAGCAGTTCTTC

J: TRBJ2-5
D: TRBD2
size: many
V: TRBV20-1
CDR3: CSARLAGNSQTQYF
DNA: TGCAGTGCTAGGCTAGCGGGCAACTCGCAGACCCAGTACTTC

J: TRBJ2-3
D: TRBD1
size: NA
V: TRBV20-1
CDR3: CSAEQRDRGNTQYF
DNA: TGCAGTGCGGAGCAGAGGGACAGGGGGAATACGCAGTATTTT

J: TRBJ1-1
D: NA
size: few
V: TRBV27
CDR3: CASSLGLLNTEAFF
DNA: TGTGCCAGCAGCCTAGGACTCCTGAACACTGAAGCTTTCTTT

J: TRBJ2-7
D: NA
size: many
V: TRBV20-1
CDR3: CSAPSDMTYEQYF
DNA: TGCAGTGCACCCTCGGACATGACCTACGAGCAGTACTTC

J: TRBJ2-1
D: TRBD1
size: many
V: TRBV12-3/TRBV12-4
CDR3: CASRPGTGVDEQFF
DNA: TGTGCCAGCAGGCCCGGGACAGGGGTTGATGAGCAGTTCTTC

J: TRBJ2-4
D: NA
size: many
V: TRBV6-5
CDR3: CASSYGRGDIQYF
DNA: TGTGCCAGCAGTTACGGCAGGGGTGACATTCAGTACTTC

J: TRBJ2-2
D: NA
size: many
V: TRBV5-1
CDR3: CASSYDLGGVTGELFF
DNA: TGCGCCAGCAGCTACGACCTAGGGGGGGTAACCGGGGAGCTGTTTTTT

J: TRBJ2-1
D: TRBD2
size: many
V: TRBV5-1
CDR3: CASSPAGGYNEQFF
DNA: TGCGCCAGCAGCCCAGCGGGGGGTTACAATGAGCAGTTCTTC

J: TRBJ2-5
D: TRBD1
size: NA
V: TRBV29-1
CDR3: CSTREATYRGLGETQYF
DNA: TGCAGCACCAGGGAAGCAACTTACAGGGGGTTGGGAGAGACCCAGTACTTC

J: TRBJ1-1
D: NA
size: many
V: TRBV5-1
CDR3: CASSLSSAVTEAFF
DNA: TGCGCCAGCAGCCTGAGCTCAGCGGTCACTGAAGCTTTCTTT

J: TRBJ2-7
D: TRBD1
size: few
V: TRBV13
CDR3: CASSQTGGLNEQYF
DNA: TGTGCCAGCAGCCAGACAGGGGGCTTGAACGAGCAGTACTTC

J: TRBJ2-3
D: TRBD2
size: few
V: TRBV5-1
CDR3: CASSLPRGTSGSGLGNTQYF
DNA: TGCGCCAGCAGCTTGCCCCGAGGGACTAGCGGGAGCGGGTTAGGAAATACGCAGTATTTT

J: TRBJ2-5
D: NA
size: NA
V: TRBV7-8
CDR3: CASSFQSPVRETQYF
DNA: TGTGCCAGCAGCTTTCAGTCCCCGGTGCGAGAGACCCAGTACTTC

J: TRBJ2-7
D: NA
size: many
V: TRBV20-1
CDR3: CSATPGQVYGQYF
DNA: TGCAGTGCCACGCCGGGACAAGTTTATGGGCAGTACTTC

J: TRBJ2-1
D: NA
size: many
V: TRBV12-3/TRBV12-4
CDR3: CASSPIQGIESEQFF
DNA: TGTGCCAGCAGTCCGATTCAGGGGATTGAGAGTGAGCAGTTCTTC

J: TRBJ1-5
D: TRBD1
size: many
V: TRBV15
CDR3: CATSRDGLGQGNQPQHF
DNA: TGTGCCACCAGCAGAGATGGTCTGGGACAGGGCAATCAGCCCCAGCATTTT

J: TRBJ1-1
D: NA
size: many
V: TRBV20-1
CDR3: CSASTVLAEAFF
DNA: TGCAGTGCTAGTACGGTATTGGCTGAAGCTTTCTTT

J: TRBJ2-1
D: NA
size: many
V: TRBV5-6
CDR3: CASSLVQLNNEQFF
DNA: TGTGCCAGCAGCTTGGTTCAGTTAAACAATGAGCAGTTCTTC

J: TRBJ2-7
D: NA
size: NA
V: TRBV7-8
CDR3: CASSPGTQLYEQYF
DNA: TGTGCCAGCAGCCCCGGGACACAATTATACGAGCAGTACTTC

J: TRBJ2-3
D: TRBD1
size: many
V: TRBV5-1
CDR3: CASSQGQGADTQYF
DNA: TGCGCCAGCAGCCAAGGACAGGGGGCAGATACGCAGTATTTT

J: TRBJ1-6
D: NA
size: many
V: TRBV12-3/TRBV12-4
CDR3: CASSLLAASPLHF
DNA: TGTGCCAGCAGTTTATTGGCGGCCTCGCCCCTCCACTTT

J: TRBJ1-3
D: TRBD1
size: many
V: TRBV20-1
CDR3: CSASQGGGGGGNTIYF
DNA: TGCAGTGCTTCCCAGGGGGGAGGGGGCGGAGGAAACACCATATATTTT

J: TRBJ2-7
D: TRBD2
size: many
V: TRBV29-1
CDR3: CSVDGEGNEQYF
DNA: TGCAGCGTTGACGGGGAGGGCAACGAGCAGTACTTC

J: TRBJ2-7
D: NA
size: many
V: TRBV29-1
CDR3: CSVVTINSYEQYF
DNA: TGCAGCGTTGTGACTATTAACTCCTACGAGCAGTACTTC

J: TRBJ2-3
D: NA
size: NA
V: TRBV2
CDR3: CASSLRRGLEDTQYF
DNA: TGTGCCAGCAGTTTGAGGAGGGGGCTGGAGGATACGCAGTATTTT

J: TRBJ2-1
D: NA
size: NA
V: TRBV27
CDR3: CASRPGVEFNEQFF
DNA: TGTGCCAGCAGACCAGGTGTGGAGTTCAATGAGCAGTTCTTC

J: TRBJ2-3
D: NA
size: many
V: TRBV20-1
CDR3: CSATGVSTDTQYF
DNA: TGCAGTGCAACGGGGGTTAGCACAGATACGCAGTATTTT

J: TRBJ2-1
D: NA
size: many
V: TRBV20-1
CDR3: CSATGGTPNNEQFF
DNA: TGCAGTGCTACTGGGGGGACTCCAAACAATGAGCAGTTCTTC

J: TRBJ2-3
D: NA
size: many
V: TRBV7-7
CDR3: CASSLGTVGDTQYF
DNA: TGTGCCAGCAGCCTTGGGACGGTGGGAGATACGCAGTATTTT

J: TRBJ1-1
D: NA
size: NA
V: TRBV7-3
CDR3: CASSSAATEFLKVVF
DNA: TGTGCCAGCAGCTCGGCCGCCACTGAATTCTTAAAGGTGGTGTTT

J: TRBJ2-2
D: NA
size: NA
V: TRBV2
CDR3: CASRLARGQPEGSGELFF
DNA: TGTGCCAGCAGGCTAGCAAGGGGGCAACCGGAGGGCTCCGGGGAGCTGTTTTTT

J: TRBJ2-1
D: TRBD2
size: many
V: TRBV28
CDR3: CASSSIAGVSYNEQFF
DNA: TGTGCCAGCAGTTCCATAGCGGGGGTGTCCTACAATGAGCAGTTCTTC

J: TRBJ2-7
D: NA
size: many
V: TRBV25-1
CDR3: CASSQVGINEQYF
DNA: TGTGCCAGCAGTCAAGTGGGGATCAACGAGCAGTACTTC

J: TRBJ1-2
D: TRBD1
size: many
V: TRBV20-1
CDR3: CSARDKDRVAGYTF
DNA: TGCAGTGCTAGAGACAAGGACAGGGTAGCTGGCTACACCTTC

J: TRBJ1-6
D: NA
size: many
V: TRBV5-1
CDR3: CASSLDFPGSSPLHF
DNA: TGCGCCAGCAGCTTGGATTTCCCTGGAAGTTCACCCCTCCACTTT

J: TRBJ2-2
D: NA
size: many
V: TRBV20-1
CDR3: CSAKIALDTGELFF
DNA: TGCAGTGCTAAAATAGCGCTGGACACCGGGGAGCTGTTTTTT

J: TRBJ1-1
D: TRBD1
size: many
V: TRBV20-1
CDR3: CSVSRGQGDIMNTEAFF
DNA: TGCAGTGTCTCTCGCGGGCAGGGGGATATCATGAACACTGAAGCTTTCTTT

J: TRBJ2-5
D: NA
size: many
V: TRBV5-1
CDR3: CASSLAGFGPQETQYF
DNA: TGCGCCAGCAGCTTGGCCGGATTTGGACCTCAAGAGACCCAGTACTTC

J: TRBJ1-1
D: TRBD1
size: many
V: TRBV5-1
CDR3: CASSPGQGLNTEAFF
DNA: TGCGCCAGCAGCCCCGGACAGGGATTGAACACTGAAGCTTTCTTT

J: TRBJ2-7
D: TRBD2
size: NA
V: TRBV10-3
CDR3: CAISEVSGRDSSYEQYF
DNA: TGTGCCATCAGTGAGGTTAGCGGGAGGGACAGCTCCTACGAGCAGTACTTC

J: TRBJ2-2
D: NA
size: NA
V: TRBV25-1
CDR3: CASSELTFTGELFF
DNA: TGTGCCAGCAGTGAATTGACCTTCACCGGGGAGCTGTTTTTT

J: TRBJ2-3
D: NA
size: NA
V: TRBV5-1
CDR3: CASSIGSPTDTQYF
DNA: TGCGCCAGCAGCATCGGGAGTCCCACAGATACGCAGTATTTT